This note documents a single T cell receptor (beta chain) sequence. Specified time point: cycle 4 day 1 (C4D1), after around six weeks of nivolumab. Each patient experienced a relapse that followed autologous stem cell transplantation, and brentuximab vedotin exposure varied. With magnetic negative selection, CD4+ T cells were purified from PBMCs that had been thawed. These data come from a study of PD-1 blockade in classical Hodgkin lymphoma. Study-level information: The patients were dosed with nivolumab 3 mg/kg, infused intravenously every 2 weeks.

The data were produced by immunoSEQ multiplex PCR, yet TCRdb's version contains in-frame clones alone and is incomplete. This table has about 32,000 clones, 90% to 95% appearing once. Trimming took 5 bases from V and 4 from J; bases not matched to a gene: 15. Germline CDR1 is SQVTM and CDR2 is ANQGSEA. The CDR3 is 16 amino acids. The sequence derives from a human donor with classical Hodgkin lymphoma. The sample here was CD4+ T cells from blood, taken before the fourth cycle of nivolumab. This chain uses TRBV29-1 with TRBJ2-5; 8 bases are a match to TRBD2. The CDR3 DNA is TGCAGCGTTTCGGGAGCGGTAGCGGGATCAGGAGAGACCCAGTACTTC. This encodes CSVSGAVAGSGETQYF.